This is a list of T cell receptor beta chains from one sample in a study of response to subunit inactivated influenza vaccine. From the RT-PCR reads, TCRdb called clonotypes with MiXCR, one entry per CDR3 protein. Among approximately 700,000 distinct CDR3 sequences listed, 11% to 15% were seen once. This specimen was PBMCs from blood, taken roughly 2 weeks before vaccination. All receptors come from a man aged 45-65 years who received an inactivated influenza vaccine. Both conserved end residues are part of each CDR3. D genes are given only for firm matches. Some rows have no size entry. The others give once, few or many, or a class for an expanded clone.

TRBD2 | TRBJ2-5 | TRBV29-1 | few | TGCAGCGTTGATTCAAAGCGGGGGTCTGGGACCCAGTACTTC | CSVDSKRGSGTQYF
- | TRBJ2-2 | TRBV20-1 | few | TGCTGCGCTAGAGATGGGCAGGGGAGGCACACCGGGGAGCTGTTTTTT | CCARDGQGRHTGELFF
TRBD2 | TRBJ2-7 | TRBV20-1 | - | TGCAGTGGGACGGGGGGGGCCTACGAGCAGTACTTC | CSGTGGAYEQYF
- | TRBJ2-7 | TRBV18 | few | TGTGCCAGCTCACCCAGCGCTGAGGCCTACGAGCAGTACTTC | CASSPSAEAYEQYF
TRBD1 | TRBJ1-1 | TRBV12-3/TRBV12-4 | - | TGTGCCAGCAGTAAGACAGGGGGAATATCTGAAGCTTTCTTT | CASSKTGGISEAFF
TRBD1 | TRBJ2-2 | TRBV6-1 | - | TGTGCCAGCAGGAAGGACAGGGGGAGAGGCGGGGAGCTGTTTTTT | CASRKDRGRGGELFF
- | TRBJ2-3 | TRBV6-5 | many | TGTGCCAGCAGTTACTCGGGGGCGGGGGACCGCACAGATACGCAGTATTTT | CASSYSGAGDRTDTQYF
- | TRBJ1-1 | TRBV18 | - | TGTGCCAGCTCACCACGGGCAGGGATCGAGAACACTGAAGCTTTCTTT | CASSPRAGIENTEAFF
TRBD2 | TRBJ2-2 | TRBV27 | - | TGTGCCAGCAGTTTCCCGAGGGGCGGGAGATATAGCGGGGAGCTGTTTTTT | CASSFPRGGRYSGELFF
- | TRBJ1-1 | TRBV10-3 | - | TGTGCCATCACCGAGGAAGGGGTCACTGAAGCTTTCTTT | CAITEEGVTEAFF
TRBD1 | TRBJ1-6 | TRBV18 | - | TGTGCCAGCTCACCCGGACAGGGGGCGAATTCACCCCTCCACTTT | CASSPGQGANSPLHF
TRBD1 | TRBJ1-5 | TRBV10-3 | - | TGTGCCATCAGTGGGGACAGGGATCAGCCCCAGCATTTT | CAISGDRDQPQHF
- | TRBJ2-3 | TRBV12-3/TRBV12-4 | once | TGTGCCAGCAGTTTAGGAACGGGATTAGATACGCAGTATTTT | CASSLGTGLDTQYF
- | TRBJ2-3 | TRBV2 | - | TGTGCCAGAAGGGACACACCATACACAGATACGCAGTATTTT | CARRDTPYTDTQYF
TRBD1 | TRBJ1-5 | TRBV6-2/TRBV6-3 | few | TGTGCCAGCAGTCTCGGGCTTACACAGGGGTTTCAGCCCCAGCATTTT | CASSLGLTQGFQPQHF
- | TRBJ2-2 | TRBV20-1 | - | TGCAGTGCCATACAGGGTGTCGACACCGGGGAGCTGTTTTTT | CSAIQGVDTGELFF
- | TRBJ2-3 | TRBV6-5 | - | TGTGCCAGCAGTTATGGGGCGTCCGGCACAGATACGCAGTATTTT | CASSYGASGTDTQYF
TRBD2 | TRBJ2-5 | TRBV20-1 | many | TGCAGTGCTGCCACTAGCGGGGGGGCCGGAGAGACCCAGTACTTC | CSAATSGGAGETQYF
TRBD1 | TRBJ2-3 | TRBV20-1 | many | TGCAGTGCTAGAGATGTTCAGGGGGCGACCCGCGCAGATACGCAGTATTTT | CSARDVQGATRADTQYF
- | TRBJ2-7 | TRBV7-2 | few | TGTGCCAGCAGCCCATTAGGACAGTTCTCCTACGAGCAGTACTTC | CASSPLGQFSYEQYF
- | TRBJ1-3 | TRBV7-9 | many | TGTGCCAGCAGCTACTACAGGGAAACTGGAAACACCATATATTTT | CASSYYRETGNTIYF
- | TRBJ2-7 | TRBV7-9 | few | TGTGCCAGCAGCTTAGCGTTTGCGGGACCACTATACGAGCAGTACTTC | CASSLAFAGPLYEQYF
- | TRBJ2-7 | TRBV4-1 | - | TGCGCCAGCAGCCAAAACCCCGCGGGCGCCTACGAGCAGTACTTC | CASSQNPAGAYEQYF
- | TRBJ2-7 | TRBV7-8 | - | TGTGCCAGCAGCTTAGCAGGCGGCCACGAGCAGTACTTC | CASSLAGGHEQYF
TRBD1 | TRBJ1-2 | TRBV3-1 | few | TGTGCCAGCAGCCAGGCCGGGACAGGGGGCCAGACCTTC | CASSQAGTGGQTF
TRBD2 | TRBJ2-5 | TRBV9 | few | TGTGCCAGCAGCGTGGCGGCGGGGGGAGGAGAGACCCAGTACTTC | CASSVAAGGGETQYF
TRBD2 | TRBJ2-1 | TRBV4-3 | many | TGCGCCAGCAGCCAAAGTTTCGTAAGGCGAGCGGGGGACCTCTACAATGAGCAGTTCTTC | CASSQSFVRRAGDLYNEQFF
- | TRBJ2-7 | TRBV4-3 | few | TGCGCCAGCAGCCAAGACACGGTCGGCGAGCAGTACTTC | CASSQDTVGEQYF
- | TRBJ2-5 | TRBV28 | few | TGTGCCAGCAGTTCAGGGGAGGGGGAGACCCAGTACTTC | CASSSGEGETQYF